This T cell receptor beta chain is drawn from a study of cytomegalovirus exposure and HLA in healthy donors. General study points: Immune exposure information comprised only CMV serostatus. About 87% or about 30% of the time was how often most TCR beta V segments were productive, according to an earlier analysis. TCR beta sequences reportedly predicted the HLA-A and HLA-B alleles of most subjects accurately.

Worth noting for this clone: Its matching antigen is unknown. Other DNA sequences in the sample encode the same CDR3.

Germline V lookup: CDR1 LNHDA, CDR2 SQIVND (reference sequence). The V gene lost 6 bases and the J gene lost 0 bases, with 8 bases spanning the gap. This CDR3 region has 13 residues. Researchers ran the PCR with 60 Vbeta and 13 Jbeta primers. TCRdb's table, derived via immunoSEQ multiplex PCR, lists solely in-frame clones and lacks some. Here the sample spans more than 100,000 clones, approximately 60% being singletons. Sequencing was performed on PBMCs. This receptor was obtained from a woman in her thirties or forties in good health and CMV-seronegative. The J gene is TRBJ1-1, the V gene TRBV19; no clear D gene. The CDR3 sequence is CASSRGLNTEAFF. The CDR3 DNA reads TGTGCCAGTAGCAGAGGTTTGAACACTGAAGCTTTCTTT.